A selection of T cell receptor beta chains follows, all from one sample in a study of CD8+CD57+ T cells in acquired aplastic anemia. TCRdb fed the reads into MiXCR, producing one record per CDR3 protein. This table holds 250,000 to 300,000 distinct CDR3 sequences, about three fifths found once. Input material: sorted CD4+, CD8+, or CD8+CD57+ T cells (not recorded which) from PBMCs. These receptors were taken from a human donor with aplastic anemia. The conserved cysteine and the conserved F or W are not part of the CDR3 here. Not all rows give a size; the values are once, few, many and, for expanded clones, a class.

J gene	V gene	clone size	CDR3 protein
TRBJ1-6	TRBV20-1	few	SAKGRGSLH
TRBJ1-6	TRBV5-8	-	ASSFTGGVSPLH
TRBJ1-3	TRBV9	many	ASSVEGVGGNTIY
TRBJ1-1	TRBV29-1	many	SADRATEAF
TRBJ2-7	TRBV29-1	-	SLAGTRSYEQY
TRBJ1-1	TRBV6-5	-	ASSYSKGGVNTEAF
TRBJ2-1	TRBV5-1	-	ASSELGGPNNEQF
TRBJ2-3	TRBV7-8	-	ASSLRTSGGDDTQY
TRBJ2-7	TRBV6-1	many	ASSETGSGGQY
TRBJ2-5	TRBV7-9	-	ASSRDATGGWETQY
TRBJ1-2	TRBV3-1	many	ASSQDGSGTVYGYT
TRBJ2-5	TRBV11-2	many	ASSLGGLAGVETQY
TRBJ2-7	TRBV7-6	-	ASILIPSGYTYEQY
TRBJ2-1	TRBV12-3/TRBV12-4	many	ASSLLDEQF
TRBJ2-1	TRBV29-1	-	SVAGGINEQF
TRBJ1-4	TRBV20-1	-	SAGRLEKLF
TRBJ2-3	TRBV4-2	-	ASQTSGGLDTQY
TRBJ2-7	TRBV3-1	-	ASSFNSRERY
TRBJ2-1	TRBV4-2	-	ASSRTGVGEQF
TRBJ1-5	TRBV7-2	-	ASSLRATGTSGNQPQH
TRBJ1-4	TRBV7-2	-	ASSPRASANEKLF
TRBJ2-7	TRBV12-3/TRBV12-4	-	ASTQTGIHYEQY
TRBJ2-5	TRBV5-4	few	ASSQERIGQGAKTQY
TRBJ1-1	TRBV6-1	many	ASSEEVEAF
TRBJ1-6	TRBV6-5	once	ASSCTGAGILDSPLH
TRBJ2-5	TRBV6-5	-	ASSPPGGALTQY
TRBJ1-5	TRBV10-3	few	AIGKGQNNQPQH
TRBJ2-3	TRBV2	-	ASSEGVWTDTQY
TRBJ1-6	TRBV25-1	-	ASSGGGEVSSPLH
TRBJ1-1	TRBV10-2	many	ASSESGRGWTEAF
TRBJ2-5	TRBV20-1	once	SVTRGGTGQETQY
TRBJ2-7	TRBV7-8	-	ASSERTGTGIHEQY
TRBJ2-3	TRBV5-1	-	ASSLTSGPLDTQY
TRBJ1-4	TRBV19	many	ASSTTGTFKEA
TRBJ2-7	TRBV7-4	-	ASSPASSGGGYEQY
TRBJ2-5	TRBV12-3/TRBV12-4	once	ACSLNGQGSAQY
TRBJ1-1	TRBV10-3	-	AISEQGDEAF
TRBJ2-2	TRBV18	-	ASSPLQGSNTGDLF
TRBJ2-3	TRBV20-1	-	SVRSQGPDTQY
TRBJ1-5	TRBV2	-	ASSKEGGSNQPQH
TRBJ2-3	TRBV7-2	-	ASSLRAGGQDTQY
TRBJ1-2	TRBV12-5	-	ASSMHGGWDGYT
TRBJ1-5	TRBV29-1	few	SVEVGFNQPQH
TRBJ2-6	TRBV7-3	-	ASSPNSGGAQSSGANVLT